The entry below gives a single T cell receptor beta chain sequence along with its context. Its antigen is undetermined. Germline loops: CDR1 LNHDA, CDR2 SQIVND (reference sequence). V was cut by 4 bases and J by 2 bases, with 11 bases left in between. This CDR3 contains 14 residues. This record belongs to a study of OX40 agonist ivuxolimab in advanced cancers. Overall study context: Earlier treatment with anti-PD-1, anti-PD-L1 or anti-CTLA-4 was permitted, and roughly 40% had received some. Two patients with cutaneous melanoma and one with hepatocellular carcinoma, three in total, showed partial responses. General observations from the study: People who partly responded at 0.1-3.0 mg/kg had some of the least clonal expansion seen.

The table came from immunoSEQ multiplex PCR; TCRdb's copy has only in-frame clones and leaves some out. The top ten hold 5.2% of the sample, which has about 64,000 clones, 91% seen once. The TCR sequence derives from an adult with an advanced solid tumor such as melanoma, head and neck, liver or kidney cancer. This specimen was CD4+ or CD8+ T cells sorted from blood, taken in a trial of the OX40 agonist ivuxolimab. This chain links TRBV19 with TRBJ1-2; D is possibly TRBD1 (5 bases). The CDR3 reads CASSRDLQNYGYTF. The CDR3 DNA sequence: TGTGCCAGTAGTAGGGACCTTCAAAACTATGGCTACACCTTC.